The next 5 T cell receptor beta chains were all read from a single sample in a study of blood T cell repertoires in COVID-19. Some clones are missing from TCRdb's copy, which holds only in-frame ones; the method was immunoSEQ multiplex PCR. The repertoire holds under 35,000 clones, about 85% seen once, with around 17% in the top ten. The sequencing sample was made of peripheral blood. The receptor set was obtained from a woman aged 55 to 70 with active COVID-19.

This clone was detected once. The rearrangement joins TRBV6-1 to TRBJ2-1, with D maybe TRBD1 (6 bases). The ends were cut back, 1 base at V and 8 bases at J, with 15 bases in the middle. The CDR3 has 15 residues. Per the germline V gene, CDR1 is MNHNS and CDR2 is SASEGT. The CDR3 reads CASSEEIGRGYEQFF. Here the CDR3 DNA reads TGTGCCAGCAGTGAAGAAATTGGTAGGGGGTATGAGCAGTTCTTC.

A few counts support this clone. The chain is built from TRBV6-5 and TRBJ2-2; 7 nucleotides match TRBD1. The junction had 3 bases not matched to a gene; V was cut back by 6 bases and J by 8 bases. CDR1 and CDR2 from the germline V gene are MNHEY and SVGAGI. The CDR3 covers 12 residues. The CDR3 DNA is TGTGCCAGCAGCTACAGGGGTGGGGAGCTGTTTTTT. Translated, it gives CASSYRGGELFF.

This chain uses TRBV5-8 with TRBJ2-4; 9 bases match TRBD2. The CDR3 has 14 amino acids. CDR1 and CDR2 from the germline V gene are SGHTS and YDEGEE. V lost 1 base to trimming and J lost 8 bases; unmatched junction nucleotides: 4. This CDR3 is CASSLTASGDIQYF. CDR3 coding DNA: TGTGCCAGCAGCTTGACGGCTAGCGGGGACATTCAGTACTTC.

V gene TRBV28 combines with J gene TRBJ2-3; TRBD2 matches 11 bases. The trim removed 2 bases at V and 5 bases at J, leaving 3 bases unmatched. CDR1 is MDHEN and CDR2 is SYDVKM in the germline V gene. This CDR3 contains 15 residues. This chain's CDR3 is CASSLASGRLDTQYF. Here the CDR3 DNA reads TGTGCCAGCAGTTTAGCTAGCGGGAGGTTAGATACGCAGTATTTT. The full variable domain, with the rest looked up from reference TRBV28 and TRBJ2-3, is DVKVTQSSRYLVKRTGEKVFLECVQDMDHENMFWYRQDPGLGLRLIYFSYDVKMKEKGDIPEGYSVSREKKERFSLILESASTNQTSMYLCASSLASGRLDTQYFGPGTRLTVL.

This rearrangement joins TRBV5-1 to TRBJ1-4; D ambiguous. The CDR3 has 15 residues. V lost 0 bases, J lost 1 base, and 7 bases lay in between. CDR1 is SGHRS, CDR2 YFSETQ, per germline. CDR3 in DNA: TGCGCCAGCAGCTTGGTCGGGGAAACTAATGAAAAACTGTTTTTT. Translated: CASSLVGETNEKLFF.